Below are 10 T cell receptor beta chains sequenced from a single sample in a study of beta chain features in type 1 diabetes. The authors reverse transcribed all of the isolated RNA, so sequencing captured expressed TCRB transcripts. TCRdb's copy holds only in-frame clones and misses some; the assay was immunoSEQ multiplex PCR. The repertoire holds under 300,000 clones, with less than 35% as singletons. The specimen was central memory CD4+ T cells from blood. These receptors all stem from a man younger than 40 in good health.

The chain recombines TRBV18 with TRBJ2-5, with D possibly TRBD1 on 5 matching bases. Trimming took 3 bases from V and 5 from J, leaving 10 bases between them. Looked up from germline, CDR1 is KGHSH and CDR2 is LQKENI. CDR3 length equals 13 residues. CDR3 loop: CASSPQGGETQYF. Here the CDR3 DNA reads TGTGCCAGCTCACCGCAGGGTGGGGAGACCCAGTACTTC. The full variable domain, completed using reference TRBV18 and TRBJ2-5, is NAGVMQNPRHLVRRRGQEARLRCSPMKGHSHVYWYRQLPEEGLKFMVYLQKENIIDESGMPKERFSAEFPKEGPSILRIQQVVRGDSAAYFCASSPQGGETQYFGPGTRLLVL.

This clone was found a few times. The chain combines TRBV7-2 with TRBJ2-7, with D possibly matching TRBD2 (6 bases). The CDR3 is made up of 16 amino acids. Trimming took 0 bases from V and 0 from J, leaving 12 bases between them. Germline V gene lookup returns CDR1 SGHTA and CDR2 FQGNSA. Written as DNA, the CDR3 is TGTGCCAGCAGCTTAGCGTTGGGGGGAACCTCCTACGAGCAGTACTTC. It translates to CASSLALGGTSYEQYF.

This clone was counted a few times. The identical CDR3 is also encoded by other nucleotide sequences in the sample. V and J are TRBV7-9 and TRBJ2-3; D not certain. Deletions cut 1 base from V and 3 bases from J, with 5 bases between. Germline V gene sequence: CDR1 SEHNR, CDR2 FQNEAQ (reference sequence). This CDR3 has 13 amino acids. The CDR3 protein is CASSLDGTDTQYF. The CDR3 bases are TGTGCCAGCAGCTTAGATGGAACAGATACGCAGTATTTT.

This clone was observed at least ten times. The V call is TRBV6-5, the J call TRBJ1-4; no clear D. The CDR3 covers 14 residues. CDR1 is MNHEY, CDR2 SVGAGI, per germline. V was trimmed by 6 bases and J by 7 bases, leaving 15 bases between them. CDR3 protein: CASSPTRETEKLFF. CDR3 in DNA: TGTGCCAGCAGCCCTACCCGGGAGACTGAAAAACTGTTTTTT.

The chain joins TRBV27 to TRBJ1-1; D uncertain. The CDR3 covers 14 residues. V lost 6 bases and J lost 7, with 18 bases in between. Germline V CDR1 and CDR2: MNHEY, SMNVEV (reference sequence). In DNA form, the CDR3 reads TGTGCCAGCAGCCAAGGAGAGGATTGGGGTGAAGCTTTCTTT. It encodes CASSQGEDWGEAFF.

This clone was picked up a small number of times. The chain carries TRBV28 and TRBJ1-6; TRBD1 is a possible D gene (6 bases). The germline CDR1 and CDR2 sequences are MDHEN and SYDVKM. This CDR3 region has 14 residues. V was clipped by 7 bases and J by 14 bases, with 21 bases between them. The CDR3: CASKPGTPPRALHF. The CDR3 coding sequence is TGTGCCAGCAAACCCGGGACACCCCCTCGGGCCCTCCACTTT. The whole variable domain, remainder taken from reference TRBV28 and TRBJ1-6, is DVKVTQSSRYLVKRTGEKVFLECVQDMDHENMFWYRQDPGLGLRLIYFSYDVKMKEKGDIPEGYSVSREKKERFSLILESASTNQTSMYLCASKPGTPPRALHFGNGTRLTVT.

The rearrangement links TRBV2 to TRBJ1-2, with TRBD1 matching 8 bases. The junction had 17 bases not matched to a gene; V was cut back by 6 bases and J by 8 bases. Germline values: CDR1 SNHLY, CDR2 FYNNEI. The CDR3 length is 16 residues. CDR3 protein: CASRAGTGPNARGYTF. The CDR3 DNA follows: TGTGCCAGCAGGGCTGGGACAGGACCTAATGCAAGGGGCTACACCTTC.

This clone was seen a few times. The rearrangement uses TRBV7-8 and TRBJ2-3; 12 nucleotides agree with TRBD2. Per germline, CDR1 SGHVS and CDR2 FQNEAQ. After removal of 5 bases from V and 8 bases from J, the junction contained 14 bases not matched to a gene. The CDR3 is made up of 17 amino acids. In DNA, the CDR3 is TGTGCCAGCAGCACCACTCCACTAGCGGGAGGAGAGGTTACGCAGTATTTT. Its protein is CASSTTPLAGGEVTQYF.

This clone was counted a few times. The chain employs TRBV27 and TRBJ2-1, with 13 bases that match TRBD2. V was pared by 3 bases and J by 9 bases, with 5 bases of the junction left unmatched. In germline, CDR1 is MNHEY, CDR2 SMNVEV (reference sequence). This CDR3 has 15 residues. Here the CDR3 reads CASSFTSGRAGEQFF. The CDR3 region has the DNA TGTGCCAGCAGTTTCACTAGCGGGAGGGCCGGTGAGCAGTTCTTC.

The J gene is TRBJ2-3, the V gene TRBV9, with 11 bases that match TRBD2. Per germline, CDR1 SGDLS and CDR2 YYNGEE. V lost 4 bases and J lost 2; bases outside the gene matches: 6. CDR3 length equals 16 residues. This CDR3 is CASSPGTSGLTDTQYF. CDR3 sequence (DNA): TGTGCCAGCAGCCCAGGGACTAGCGGTCTCACAGATACGCAGTATTTT.